This T cell receptor beta chain emerged from a study of T-cell reconstitution after alpha-beta-depleted transplantation in children (dated by TCRdb to 2016 to 2017). Looking at the study overall: The study quantitatively tracked T-cell immune reconstitution after TCRalphabeta/CD19-depleted allogeneic hematopoietic cell transplantation in children using TCR repertoire profiling.

With respect to this clonotype: It has no known antigen specificity. No base qualities exist here, and no much larger clone lies one base off it.

To prepare the library, PCR was applied. The data were produced on an Illumina HiSeq 2500. TCR libraries were prepared with molecular barcoding, using unique molecular identifiers to normalize TCRbeta repertoire quantification. TCRdb's own reprocessing of the public reads used fastp at Q25 and MiXCR and kept productive beta chains. One record per CDR3 amino acid sequence lists the most common genes and DNA. Recorded for this sample are just over 950,000 distinct CDR3 sequences; around 30% of them occurred a single time. Approximately 30% of the sample goes to the ten largest clones. Read against the paper, the sample's treatment or condition label means: allogeneic hematopoietic cell transplantation with graft depleted of TCRalphabeta T cells and CD19 B cells. The transplant recipients were children given TCRalphabeta/CD19-depleted allogeneic hematopoietic cell grafts. The paper's findings and limits, for the study overall: In some patients, high TCRbeta diversity at day 60 was attributed to recipient T cells and intrathymic progenitors that had survived conditioning. The frequencies of hyperexpanded clones fell over the following months, and after one year, T-cell counts and TCRbeta diversity were mostly attributed to newly produced T cells. About two months after transplant, the apparently early recovery of alphabetaT-cell counts reportedly depended on just several hundred clones that had expanded rapidly and came from non-depleted graft cells.

Source: PBMCs, mostly from graft donor cells, taken 360 days after TCRalphabeta/CD19-depleted stem cell transplant. This clonotype was obtained from a boy younger than two who had a stem cell transplant for SCID, so the T cells may come from the graft donor.

The bases are TGTGCCAGCAGTTACTGGGGGGGGGACAGGGAAGAAAAACTGTTTTTT. This sequence encodes CASSYWGGDREEKLFF. The chain is made from TRBV6-5 and TRBJ1-4; 9 central nucleotides agree with TRBD1. V trim: 1 base; J trim: 8 bases; unmatched bases: 8. For CDR1 and CDR2, the germline V gene lists MNHEY and SVGAGI. Spanning cysteine to phenylalanine, the CDR3 consists of 16 amino acids. Solely the CDR3 DNA is kept, with 48 bases framed from the first base.